The 24 T cell receptor beta chains below were found in one sample sequenced in a study of molecular identifiers for immune sequencing clone quantification. TCRdb itself ran the PCR reads through MiXCR, one entry per CDR3 protein. Of a few hundred thousand distinct CDR3 sequences listed, about a fifth are singletons. The sequencing sample was made of naive CD8+ T cells from blood, with Jurkat cell RNA spiked in. Subset reported: FACS-sorted CD8+CD4-CCR7+CD45RA+ naive T cells. The receptors derive from a human donor in good health. Some libraries in this study had Jurkat cell RNA spiked in.

This rearrangement joins TRBV7-9 to TRBJ2-1, with TRBD2 identical over 8 bases. CDR1 is SEHNR and CDR2 is FQNEAQ in the germline V gene (reference sequence). Germline trimming cut 4 bases from V and 9 bases from J; bases unmatched to any gene: 20. The CDR3 is 18 amino acids. CDR3 DNA: TGTGCCAGCAGCTCCGGGACTAGTAATCTGGGAAAGGTTGGTGAGCAGTTCTTC. Amino acids: CASSSGTSNLGKVGEQFF. Based on the CDR3 plus reference TRBV7-9 and TRBJ2-1, the full variable domain is DTGVSQNPRHKITKRGQNVTFRCDPISEHNRLYWYRQTLGQGPEFLTYFQNEAQLEKSRLLSDRFSAERPKGSFSTLEIQRTEQGDSAMYLCASSSGTSNLGKVGEQFFGPGTRLTVL.

This clonotype was seen just once. The chain has TRBV30 and TRBJ2-3, with D possibly matching TRBD1 (5 bases). The DNA end favors TRBJ1-5, so the J call may be wrong. Germline V CDR1 and CDR2: GTSNPN, SVGIG (reference sequence). CDR3 size: 12 residues. CDR3 coding DNA: TGTGCCTGGACGGGGGGAACAGATACGCAGCATTTT. Translation gives CAWTGGTDTQHF.

This clonotype appeared many times. V is TRBV6-1 and J is TRBJ1-4; TRBD1 aligns across 8 bases. This CDR3 spans 19 amino acids. With 1 base clipped from V and 0 bases from J, the junction kept 10 bases outside the gene matches. CDR1 is MNHNS and CDR2 is SASEGT in the germline V gene. CDR3 protein: CASSEDLWQGASTNEKLFF. The DNA of the CDR3 is TGTGCCAGCAGTGAAGATCTTTGGCAGGGGGCCTCAACTAATGAAAAACTGTTTTTT.

This clonotype was observed a handful of times. V and J are TRBV10-1 and TRBJ2-1, with TRBD2 identical over 9 bases. CDR1 WNHNN and CDR2 SYGVQD come from the germline V gene (reference sequence). CDR3 length: 14 residues. V lost 3 bases, J lost 6 bases, and 3 bases stayed unmatched. The CDR3 sequence is CASSELAGVNEQFF. As DNA, the CDR3 is TGCGCCAGCAGTGAACTAGCGGGCGTCAATGAGCAGTTCTTC.

The table lists this clonotype with a few counts. The V and J genes are TRBV10-3 and TRBJ2-5; D unclear. Germline V CDR1 and CDR2: ENHRY, SYGVKD. The CDR3 spans 13 residues. Trimming took 1 base from V and 5 from J, leaving 8 bases between them. CDR3: CAISEFKFETQYF. CDR3 coding DNA: TGTGCCATCAGTGAGTTCAAATTCGAGACCCAGTACTTC.

This clonotype showed up many times. The chain is built from TRBV5-1 and TRBJ2-2; the D is unclear. Looked up from germline, CDR1 is SGHRS and CDR2 is YFSETQ. V was shortened by 3 bases and J by 4 bases, with 7 bases between the two germline ends. This CDR3 region has 13 residues. The CDR3 here is CASSSSSTGELFF. As DNA, the CDR3 is TGCGCCAGCAGCTCATCTAGCACCGGGGAGCTGTTTTTT.

This clonotype was counted between two and nine times. The chain uses TRBV28 and TRBJ2-3; 7 bases are shared with TRBD2. The V and J ends lost 6 bases and 10 bases, in that order; junction bases with no gene match: 16. Germline CDR1 MDHEN, CDR2 SYDVKM. There are 15 residues in the CDR3. CDR3 loop: CASSRLLLTGGAQYF. CDR3 in DNA: TGTGCCAGCAGCAGACTTTTATTAACTGGGGGGGCGCAGTATTTT.

This rearrangement joins TRBV14 to TRBJ2-7, with D unclear. Germline assignment: CDR1 SGHDN and CDR2 FVKESK. CDR3 length: 14 residues. The V gene lost 0 bases and the J gene lost 2 bases, with 8 bases spanning the gap. The CDR3: CASSQDGATYEQYF. CDR3 bases: TGTGCCAGCAGCCAAGATGGCGCGACCTACGAGCAGTACTTC. Full variable domain (missing parts from reference TRBV14 and TRBJ2-7): EAGVTQFPSHSVIEKGQTVTLRCDPISGHDNLYWYRRVMGKEIKFLLHFVKESKQDESGMPNNRFLAERTGGTYSTLKVQPAELEDSGVYFCASSQDGATYEQYFGPGTRLTVT.

V gene TRBV7-9 combines with J gene TRBJ2-5, with no clear D. Looked up from germline, CDR1 is SEHNR and CDR2 is FQNEAQ (reference sequence). The CDR3 consists of 14 residues. Between the trimmed V and J ends, which lost 1 base and 10 bases, there was a span of 16 bases. CDR3 protein: CASSLEGSSWVQYF. DNA of the CDR3: TGTGCCAGCAGCTTAGAGGGATCGTCTTGGGTCCAGTACTTC.

Details on this clonotype: A much larger clone lies a single base off, so this may be a read error. The V gene is TRBV18, the J gene TRBJ2-7; tentatively, D is TRBD1 (6 bases). CDR1 KGHSH and CDR2 LQKENI come from the germline V gene. The ends were cut back, 0 bases at V and 2 bases at J, with 11 bases in the middle. The CDR3 totals 15 residues. CDR3 region: CASSPPNAGAYEQYF. The CDR3 region has the DNA TGTGCCAGCTCACCACCGAACGCAGGGGCCTACGAGCAGTACTTC. Drawing the rest from reference TRBV18 and TRBJ2-7, the complete variable domain is NAGVMQNPRHLVRRRGQEARLRCSPMKGHSHVYWYRQLPEEGLKFMVYLQKENIIDESGMPKERFSAEFPKEGPSILRIQQVVRGDSAAYFCASSPPNAGAYEQYFGPGTRLTVT.

The CDR3 here is CSARQDYEQYF. CDR3 sequence (DNA): TGCAGTGCTAGACAGGATTACGAGCAGTACTTC. The rearrangement joins TRBV20-1 to TRBJ2-7; D is undetermined. Trimming removed 2 bases at V and 4 bases at J, with 6 bases between. From germline, CDR1 is DFQATT and CDR2 SNEGSKA (reference sequence). The CDR3 sequence is 11 residues long.

This clonotype was recorded a few times. V is TRBV5-1 and J is TRBJ2-3; TRBD1 agrees at 8 bases. Losses at the gene ends were 0 bases for V and 4 bases for J; bases not matched to a gene: 4. CDR1 and CDR2 (germline): SGHRS, YFSETQ. The CDR3 extends over 15 amino acids. CDR3 nucleotide sequence: TGCGCCAGCAGCTTGGGCGGGACAGGCGCAGATACGCAGTATTTT. The encoded protein is CASSLGGTGADTQYF.

This clonotype has only a few counts. The rearrangement joins TRBV6-5 to TRBJ2-1; TRBD2 agrees at 7 bases. The CDR3 is made up of 13 amino acids. With 2 bases clipped from V and 5 bases from J, the junction kept 0 bases outside the gene matches. The V gene's germline CDR1 is MNHEY and CDR2 SVGAGI. Here the CDR3 reads CASSYGTNNEQFF. The CDR3 bases are TGTGCCAGCAGTTACGGGACTAACAATGAGCAGTTCTTC.

The V gene is TRBV2, the J gene TRBJ2-5, with 10 nucleotides matching TRBD2. Germline CDR1 reads SNHLY; CDR2 reads FYNNEI. The CDR3 runs 18 residues. Losses at the gene ends were 1 base for V and 3 bases for J; bases not matched to a gene: 11. The CDR3: CASSEEAQGLAGEETQYF. The CDR3 coding sequence is TGTGCCAGCAGTGAAGAAGCGCAGGGGCTAGCGGGGGAAGAGACCCAGTACTTC.

The chain uses TRBV19 and TRBJ1-2; D is unresolved. Germline V gene sequence: CDR1 LNHDA, CDR2 SQIVND (reference sequence). This CDR3 is built from 11 residues. V was cut by 0 bases and J by 10 bases, with 6 bases left in between. For the CDR3, the DNA is TGTGCCAGTAGTATAGAATTGGACTACACCTTC. Translation gives CASSIELDYTF.

The chain employs TRBV21-1 and TRBJ2-7; the D call TRBD1 from the table was never checked on the DNA. TRBV21-1 counts as a pseudogene. The CDR3 is 15 residues long. Here the CDR3 DNA reads TGTGCCAGCAGCAAAGGAGGGACAGGGTCCCACGAGCAGTACTTC. Protein: CASSKGGTGSHEQYF.

The chain recombines TRBV20-1 with TRBJ2-3, with TRBD2 matching over 11 bases. J was trimmed by 6 bases and V by 0 bases; bases with no gene match: 20. This CDR3 contains 20 residues. The germline gives CDR1 DFQATT, CDR2 SNEGSKA (reference sequence). CDR3 protein: CSARDSQTRLAGQPGDTQYF. In DNA form, the CDR3 reads TGCAGTGCTAGAGATTCCCAAACCCGACTAGCGGGGCAACCCGGTGATACGCAGTATTTT.

V and J are TRBV7-2 and TRBJ2-2; 13 nucleotides agree with TRBD2. Germline loops: CDR1 SGHTA, CDR2 FQGNSA. The CDR3 covers 15 residues. With V trimmed by 5 bases and J by 7 bases, 4 bases remained unmatched. The CDR3 region has the DNA TGTGCCAGCAGCCCCCGGACTAGCGGGAGCGGGGAGCTGTTTTTT. Protein sequence: CASSPRTSGSGELFF. Full variable domain (rest looked up from reference TRBV7-2 and TRBJ2-2): GAGVSQSPSNKVTEKGKDVELRCDPISGHTALYWYRQSLGQGLEFLIYFQGNSAPDKSGLPSDRFSAERTGGSVSTLTIQRTQQEDSAVYLCASSPRTSGSGELFFGEGSRLTVL.

Ten or more counts support this clonotype. This chain joins TRBV9 and TRBJ2-7; 8 nucleotides match TRBD1. This CDR3 comprises 15 residues. The germline gives CDR1 SGDLS, CDR2 YYNGEE. The V segment lost 3 bases and the J segment 0 bases; nucleotides outside the gene matches: 5. The CDR3 nucleotides read TGTGCCAGCAGCGAAGGACAGGGCTCCTCCTACGAGCAGTACTTC. Translating it yields CASSEGQGSSYEQYF.

In regard to this clonotype: This may arise from a read error, as a much more abundant clone is one base away. CDR3 in amino acids: CATSRDKGKGEQYF. CDR3 DNA sequence: TGTGCCACCAGCAGAGACAAGGGCAAAGGCGAGCAGTACTTC. V usage is TRBV15 and J usage is TRBJ2-7; no reliable D call. The germline V and J ends were trimmed by 0 bases and 6 bases, with 12 bases remaining between them. This CDR3 comprises 14 residues. The germline V gene has CDR1 LNHNV and CDR2 YYDKDF (reference sequence).

V and J are TRBV4-3 and TRBJ2-3; 7 bases are a match to TRBD2. The trim removed 2 bases at V and 5 bases at J, leaving 7 bases unmatched. CDR1 LGHNA and CDR2 YSLEER come from the germline V gene. This CDR3 region has 15 residues. In DNA, the CDR3 is TGCGCCAGCAGCCAATGGGCGGGAGAGGGAGATACGCAGTATTTT. The encoded protein is CASSQWAGEGDTQYF.

The gene calls are TRBV14 and TRBJ1-5; the D is unclear. In germline, CDR1 is SGHDN, CDR2 FVKESK. Between the trimmed V and J ends, which lost 3 bases and 3 bases, there was a span of 12 bases. CDR3 length equals 15 residues. The CDR3 DNA follows: TGTGCCAGCAGCCACTCGGTAGGGCCCAATCAGCCCCAGCATTTT. Translating gives CASSHSVGPNQPQHF.

This clonotype was seen more than once but under ten times. This chain connects TRBV30 to TRBJ2-7; 8 positions agree with TRBD2. Trimming took 2 bases from V and 4 from J; bases not matched to a gene: 10. The CDR3 contains 15 residues. The germline V gene encodes CDR1 GTSNPN and CDR2 SVGIG (reference sequence). The CDR3 DNA reads TGTGCCTGGAGTCCATTAGCGGGGACAATTTACGAGCAGTACTTC. Amino acids: CAWSPLAGTIYEQYF.

Many counts were recorded for this clonotype. The chain has TRBV7-2 and TRBJ2-7; unclear D gene. Trimming removed 5 bases at V and 3 bases at J, with 14 bases between. Germline CDR1 SGHTA, CDR2 FQGNSA. The CDR3 is 14 residues long. As DNA, the CDR3 is TGTGCCAGCAGCAGCAGCCATGGTGTCTACGAGCAGTACTTC. Its protein product is CASSSSHGVYEQYF.